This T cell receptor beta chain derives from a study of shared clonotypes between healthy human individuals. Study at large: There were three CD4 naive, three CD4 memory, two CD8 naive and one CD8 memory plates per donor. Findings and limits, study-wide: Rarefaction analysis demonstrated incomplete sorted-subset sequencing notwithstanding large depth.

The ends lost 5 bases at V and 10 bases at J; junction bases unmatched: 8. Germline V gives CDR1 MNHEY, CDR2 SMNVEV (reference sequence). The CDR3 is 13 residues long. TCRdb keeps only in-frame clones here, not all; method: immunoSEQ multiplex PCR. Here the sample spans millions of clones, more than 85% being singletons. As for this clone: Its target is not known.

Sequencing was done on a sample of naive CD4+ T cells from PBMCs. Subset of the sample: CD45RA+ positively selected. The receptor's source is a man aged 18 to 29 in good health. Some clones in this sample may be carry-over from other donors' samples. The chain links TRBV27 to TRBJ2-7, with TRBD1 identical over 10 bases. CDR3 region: CASSPSRDRGQYF. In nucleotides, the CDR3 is TGTGCCAGCAGTCCGTCCCGGGACAGGGGACAGTACTTC.